Sequencing of this T cell receptor (beta chain) was carried out in a study of blood T cell repertoires in COVID-19. Study details: PBMCs, B-cell-depleted T cells, or T cells were the source of the cDNA or gDNA that made up the material.

Those who participated ranged in age from about 18 to 89 years and resided in roughly 26 US areas. Participants' own reports of clinical history determined their cohort assignment. The V gene lost 5 bases and the J gene lost 2 bases, with 16 bases spanning the gap. Per germline, CDR1 SGHRS and CDR2 YFSETQ. The CDR3 consists of 15 residues. Libraries were prepared by immunoSEQ multiplex PCR; TCRdb keeps only in-frame clonotypes and omits some of them. The table has 400,000 to 500,000 clones, roughly 90% seen once. Sequenced: PBMCs or T cells enriched from blood (not recorded which). The origin of this receptor is a woman aged 40 to 49 who had recovered from COVID-19. This rearrangement joins TRBV5-1 to TRBJ2-5, with a weak D call TRBD1 (6 bases). The CDR3 DNA follows: TGCGCCAGCAGGAGGGGGAGTGCGAATCAAGAGACCCAGTACTTC. Translated, it gives CASRRGSANQETQYF. The full variable domain, completed using reference TRBV5-1 and TRBJ2-5, is KAGVTQTPRYLIKTRGQQVTLSCSPISGHRSVSWYQQTPGQGLQFLFEYFSETQRNKGNFPGRFSGRQFSNSRSEMNVSTLELGDSALYLCASRRGSANQETQYFGPGTRLLVL.